The sample holds a few counts of the clone carrying this T cell receptor (beta chain). No antigen is known for it. These data originate in a study of T cells in Graves' hyperthyroidism and ophthalmopathy. Study findings and constraints: For ophthalmopathy, model prediction preceded onset by a median 6.5 months. Separating ophthalmopathy from stable hyperthyroidism was achieved by a 13 V-J model.

Patients were excluded for uncontrolled infection, other autoimmune disease, pregnancy or lactation. TCR beta CDR3 regions were amplified from RNA transcripts. The HTBI primer set served for first-round RT-PCR of the TCR CDR3. MiXCR was run by TCRdb on the multiplex PCR reads, yielding one entry per CDR3 protein. The table shows a few hundred thousand distinct CDR3 sequences, with approximately 20% occurring only once. The source material was blood. This clonotype originated in a man aged 35-49 years with Graves' hyperthyroidism.

CDR3 in DNA: TGCGCCAGCAGCCAACTAGACAGGGAAGGAAACACCATATATTTT. It translates to CASSQLDREGNTIYF. V and J are TRBV4-3 and TRBJ1-3; 7 bases are a match to TRBD1. Germline trimming cut 2 bases from V and 4 bases from J; bases unmatched to any gene: 5. The V gene's germline CDR1 is LGHNA and CDR2 YSLEER. The CDR3 is 15 amino acids.